These 14 T cell receptor beta chains originate from one sample sequenced in a study of vaccination effects on CD4 cells after COVID-19. Antigen-specific CD4+ T cell clonotypes were called by their expansion after viral peptide-pool culture in ViraFEST. Upon completion of about ten days in culture, CD4+ T cells were isolated. Each participant was administered two doses of either the BNT162b2 or the mRNA-1273 vaccine. These TCRs' antigens remain unknown. Produced via immunoSEQ multiplex PCR; TCRdb's table is partial and in-frame only. The table shows tens of thousands of clones, with about two thirds occurring only once. Sequenced material: CD4+ T cells from PBMCs cultured with SARS-CoV-2 spike peptides, taken after COVID-19 vaccination. The receptors shown here come from a human donor who received a COVID-19 vaccine.

J is TRBJ1-3 and V is TRBV4-1; D is uncertain. The length of the CDR3 is 15 residues. Looked up from germline, CDR1 is MGHRA and CDR2 is YSYEKL. V was cut by 1 base and J by 4 bases, with 11 bases left in between. The CDR3 DNA reads TGCGCCAGCAGCCAAGGGGCGCAGTACGGAAACACCATATATTTT. Amino acid sequence: CASSQGAQYGNTIYF.

The chain couples TRBV12-5 to TRBJ1-5, with 11 bases fitting TRBD1. The CDR3 runs to 15 residues. The V gene end was trimmed by 1 base and the J gene end by 6 bases; junction bases not matched to a gene: 2. Germline assignment: CDR1 LGHNT and CDR2 FRNRAP. The CDR3 nucleotides read TGTGCTAGTGGTTTGGGGACAGGGGGCCGTCAGCCCCAGCATTTT. Translated, it gives CASGLGTGGRQPQHF.

The chain couples TRBV4-1 to TRBJ1-2; 7 bases fit TRBD1. There are 15 residues in the CDR3. Per germline, CDR1 MGHRA and CDR2 YSYEKL. Germline trimming cut 1 base from V and 4 bases from J; bases unmatched to any gene: 6. In nucleotides, the CDR3 is TGCGCCAGCAGCCAAGCAGGGGGGTTTAGCTATGGCTACACCTTC. It yields the protein CASSQAGGFSYGYTF.

This sequence joins TRBV2 and TRBJ2-5, with 9 nucleotides matching TRBD2. The CDR3 extends over 15 amino acids. The germline gives CDR1 SNHLY, CDR2 FYNNEI. Germline trimming cut 3 bases from V and 4 bases from J; bases unmatched to any gene: 6. The chain's CDR3 is CASSDPAGGGETQYF. The CDR3 DNA follows: TGTGCCAGCAGTGACCCCGCGGGAGGGGGAGAGACCCAGTACTTC.

In its sample, this clone was seen a few times. The chain uses TRBV5-5 and TRBJ1-4; D remains unclear. The CDR3 has 14 amino acids. Trimming removed 4 bases at V and 4 bases at J, with 11 bases between. Germline V lookup: CDR1 SGHKS, CDR2 YYEKEE (reference sequence). This CDR3 reads CASSVGGLNEKLFF. CDR3 nucleotide sequence: TGTGCCAGCAGCGTTGGAGGGCTTAATGAAAAACTGTTTTTT.

V and J are TRBV27 and TRBJ1-2; tentatively, D is TRBD1 (6 bases). Germline V CDR1 and CDR2: MNHEY, SMNVEV (reference sequence). CDR3 size: 15 residues. Trimming shortened V by 5 bases and J by 1 base, and 14 bases separated the two germline ends. The CDR3 DNA follows: TGTGCCAGCAGTCCTACACACAGGGTTAACTATGGCTACACCTTC. This codes for CASSPTHRVNYGYTF.

V and J are TRBV7-9 and TRBJ2-1; unclear D gene. The V and J ends lost 1 base and 5 bases respectively, with 15 bases between them. This CDR3 has 16 residues. Germline V lookup: CDR1 SEHNR, CDR2 FQNEAQ (reference sequence). The CDR3 nucleotides are TGTGCCAGCAGCTTAGTAGGTGTCGCGCCGAACAATGAGCAGTTCTTC. Protein: CASSLVGVAPNNEQFF.

The chain joins TRBV5-1 to TRBJ2-7, with 13 bases aligning to TRBD2. V lost 4 bases and J lost 2; bases outside the gene matches: 6. Germline CDR1 and CDR2: SGHRS and YFSETQ. This CDR3 has 16 residues. As DNA, the CDR3 is TGCGCCAGCAGCCAGCGAGGGACTAGCGGGACCTACGAGCAGTACTTC. It codes for CASSQRGTSGTYEQYF.

V is TRBV4-1 and J is TRBJ1-2; 8 bases are shared with TRBD1. Trimming at V came to 1 base and at J to 2 bases, leaving 15 bases not matched to a gene. The CDR3 spans 19 residues. Per the germline V gene, CDR1 is MGHRA and CDR2 is YSYEKL. CDR3 region: CASSQGLRMGQEFNYGYTF. CDR3 coding DNA: TGCGCCAGCAGCCAAGGCCTAAGGATGGGACAGGAGTTCAACTATGGCTACACCTTC.

J is TRBJ2-2 and V is TRBV25-1, with TRBD2 as a possible D gene (6 bases). Germline assignment: CDR1 MGHDK and CDR2 SYGVNS. The CDR3 covers 13 residues. The V gene lost 6 bases and the J gene lost 6 bases, with 11 bases spanning the gap. DNA for the CDR3: TGTGCCAGCAGACTAGCAGGACCCGGGGAGCTGTTTTTT. Protein product: CASRLAGPGELFF.

This clone appeared a few times. The V call is TRBV21-1, the J call TRBJ1-6. TRBV21-1 is a listed pseudogene. The CDR3 contains 16 residues. CDR3 sequence (DNA): TGTGCCAGCAGCAAATCTTGCGGGTCCTATAATTCACCCCTCCACTTT. Translated, it gives CASSKSCGSYNSPLHF.

The chain combines TRBV11-2 with TRBJ2-2, with D perhaps matching TRBD1 (6 bases). The CDR3 spans 16 residues. The ends were cut back, 1 base at V and 6 bases at J, with 15 bases in the middle. The V gene's germline CDR1 is SGHAT and CDR2 FQNNGV. The CDR3 DNA sequence: TGTGCCAGCAGCTTAGGGTCAGGGGTAGTAGCCGGGGAGCTGTTTTTT. As protein: CASSLGSGVVAGELFF.

V is TRBV11-3 and J is TRBJ2-1, with unresolved D. The CDR3 extends over 13 amino acids. Deletions cut 6 bases from V and 7 bases from J, with 13 bases between. The V gene's germline CDR1 is SGHNT and CDR2 YENEEA. CDR3 region: CASRGKAANEQFF. The DNA of the CDR3 is TGTGCCAGCAGAGGTAAGGCAGCTAATGAGCAGTTCTTC.

This clone was recorded a few times. The rearrangement joins TRBV25-1 to TRBJ2-7; D is undetermined. V was trimmed by 4 bases and J by 2 bases, leaving 12 bases between them. Germline values: CDR1 MGHDK, CDR2 SYGVNS. This CDR3 has 14 residues. The CDR3 nucleotides are TGTGCCAGCAGTGCGCAGACGGAACCCTACGAGCAGTACTTC. Encoded protein: CASSAQTEPYEQYF.